This T cell receptor (beta chain) comes out of a study of cytomegalovirus exposure and HLA in healthy donors. Overall study context: In a later analysis, the 120 or so validation repertoires were reported to have used the same platform as the approximately 620 first-cohort repertoires.

This clone was seen a few times. Its antigen remains unidentified. An approximately 130-subject validation cohort, separate from the approximately 610-subject first cohort, supplied the donors. The protocol was immunoSEQ multiplex PCR, while the TCRdb copy is restricted to in-frame clones and leaves out a portion. Counted here are 150,000 to 200,000 clones, around four fifths occurring once; the ten biggest clones make up around 7%. General study findings and limits: Associated with cytomegalovirus, according to the listing, were around 170 TCR beta chains. Three CMV-associated chains proved CMV antigen-specific in vitro.

The ends were cut back, 1 base at V and 5 bases at J, with 6 bases in the middle. Germline V gene lookup returns CDR1 SGHTA and CDR2 FQGNSA. There are 13 residues in the CDR3. This chain uses TRBV7-2 with TRBJ1-5; D gene unclear. The sample comprised PBMCs. The source is a young man in good health and CMV-seropositive. The CDR3 loop is CASSLGAHQPQHF. The CDR3 DNA reads TGTGCCAGCAGCTTAGGGGCCCATCAGCCCCAGCATTTT.